The rows below give T cell receptor beta chains drawn from one sample of a study of blood T cell repertoires in COVID-19. Measured with immunoSEQ multiplex PCR; TCRdb has only the in-frame clones, and not every one. The table shows some 90,000 clones, with over 75% occurring only once. The sample consisted of peripheral blood. These receptors came from a man aged 55 to 69 with acute or convalescent COVID-19. Each CDR3 is given with its conserved first and last residue. The D gene is left open where the match is weak. Clone size is stated in some rows and not others, as once, few, many or a class when expanded.

v_call	clone_size	j_call	d_call	cdr3_aa	cdr3_nt
TRBV6-2/TRBV6-3	-	TRBJ2-6	TRBD1	CASSYGGQGALGANVLTF	TGTGCCAGCAGTTATGGGGGGCAGGGGGCGCTCGGGGCCAACGTCCTGACTTTC
TRBV5-1	-	TRBJ2-5	-	CASSFTGLYETQYF	TGCGCCAGCAGCTTTACGGGATTATACGAGACCCAGTACTTC
TRBV5-6	-	TRBJ2-3	-	CASSFFDRSPDTQYF	TGTGCCAGCAGCTTCTTTGATCGGAGCCCAGATACGCAGTATTTT
TRBV6-6	-	TRBJ1-2	-	CASSYGQPTNYGYTF	TGTGCCAGCAGTTACGGACAGCCTACTAACTATGGCTACACCTTC
TRBV7-6	-	TRBJ1-5	-	CASSSETNQPQHF	TGTGCCAGCAGCTCCGAGACTAATCAGCCCCAGCATTTT
TRBV6-2/TRBV6-3	-	TRBJ2-7	TRBD1	CASSQPNRGPKDEQYF	TGTGCCAGCAGTCAACCAAACAGGGGGCCAAAGGACGAGCAGTACTTC
TRBV11-2	-	TRBJ1-2	TRBD1	CASSLGGDRKGGYTF	TGTGCCAGCAGCTTAGGCGGGGACAGGAAAGGTGGCTACACCTTC
TRBV3-1/TRBV3-2	-	TRBJ2-3	-	CASSLLGLDSPSTDTQYF	TGTGCCAGCAGCCTCCTGGGACTGGACTCTCCATCCACAGATACGCAGTATTTT
TRBV27	-	TRBJ2-2	-	CASSLGQKITGELFF	TGTGCCAGCAGTTTAGGACAGAAGATCACCGGGGAGCTGTTTTTT
TRBV21-1	-	TRBJ1-5	-	CASSKVGRGHSQPQHF	TGTGCCAGCAGCAAAGTGGGCAGGGGACACAGTCAGCCCCAGCATTTT
TRBV19	few	TRBJ2-2	-	CASSTDSTGELFF	TGTGCCAGTAGTACGGACAGCACCGGGGAGCTGTTTTTT
TRBV3-1/TRBV3-2	-	TRBJ2-3	-	CASSQDRRGTDTQYF	TGTGCCAGCAGCCAAGATAGGCGGGGAACAGATACGCAGTATTTT
TRBV19	-	TRBJ2-5	TRBD1	CASRGQALQETQYF	TGTGCCAGTAGGGGACAGGCGCTCCAAGAGACCCAGTACTTC
TRBV4-2	-	TRBJ1-2	-	CASSQERQAAPYGYTF	TGTGCCAGCAGCCAAGAAAGACAGGCCGCCCCCTATGGCTACACCTTC
TRBV5-6	-	TRBJ2-5	-	CASSRGQTSIETQYF	TGTGCCAGCAGCCGAGGACAGACTAGCATCGAGACCCAGTACTTC
TRBV11-2	-	TRBJ2-5	-	CASSLVMETQYF	TGTGCCAGCAGCTTAGTAATGGAGACCCAGTACTTC
TRBV7-8	few	TRBJ1-3	TRBD1	CASSIQGAAGGNTIYF	TGTGCCAGCAGCATACAGGGGGCCGCGGGTGGAAACACCATATATTTT
TRBV4-3	-	TRBJ1-4	-	CASSQEPAGTTNEKLFF	TGCGCCAGCAGCCAAGAACCCGCAGGGACAACTAATGAAAAACTGTTTTTT
TRBV10-1	-	TRBJ2-7	TRBD2	CASSGKGDKTGLGFSEQYF	TGCGCCAGCAGTGGTAAGGGGGATAAGACGGGACTAGGCTTTTCCGAGCAGTACTTC
TRBV7-2	-	TRBJ2-6	-	CASSLGGSSGANVLTF	TGTGCCAGCAGCTTAGGAGGTAGTTCTGGGGCCAACGTCCTGACTTTC
TRBV24-1	-	TRBJ2-2	-	CATSVSLANTGELFF	TGTGCCACCAGTGTTAGCCTCGCGAACACCGGGGAGCTGTTTTTT
TRBV30	-	TRBJ1-6	-	CAWRDKGRGSPLHF	TGTGCCTGGAGGGACAAAGGGCGTGGATCACCCCTCCACTTT
TRBV6-2/TRBV6-3	-	TRBJ1-6	TRBD1	CASSYHPGQGYSPLHF	TGTGCCAGCAGTTATCACCCGGGACAGGGATACTCACCCCTCCACTTT
TRBV27	-	TRBJ1-2	TRBD1	CASSDFGQGGGYGYTF	TGTGCCAGCAGTGACTTTGGACAGGGCGGGGGCTATGGCTACACCTTC
TRBV14	-	TRBJ1-4	-	CASSQVTGDPFNEKLFF	TGTGCCAGCAGCCAGGTGACTGGAGATCCCTTTAATGAAAAACTGTTTTTT
TRBV11-2	-	TRBJ1-1	-	CASSLGVSRQNTEAFF	TGTGCCAGCAGCTTAGGCGTTAGCCGGCAGAACACTGAAGCTTTCTTT
TRBV14	-	TRBJ1-2	TRBD1	CASSLRTGDPVYGYTF	TGTGCCAGCAGCCTCAGGACAGGCGACCCGGTGTATGGCTACACCTTC
TRBV5-4	-	TRBJ1-4	-	CASSLARGEKLFF	TGTGCCAGCAGCTTGGCTAGGGGGGAAAAACTGTTTTTT